A selection of T cell receptor beta chains follows, all from one sample in a study of cytomegalovirus exposure and HLA in healthy donors. The protocol was immunoSEQ multiplex PCR, while the TCRdb copy is restricted to in-frame clones and leaves out a portion. This sample has about 240,000 clones, with 75% to 85% found just once. The material sequenced was PBMCs. These receptors were taken from a woman aged 55-75 years in good health and CMV-seropositive. Each CDR3 is given with its conserved first and last residue. Fields, in order: J gene, clone size, V gene, D gene, CDR3 protein, CDR3 DNA. A D gene is named only where the DNA matches it firmly. Where a row states a size, it is once, few, many or the class of an expanded clone; other rows omit it.

TRBJ2-3	NA	TRBV6-1	NA	CASSVAPGVRATDTQYF	TGTGCCAGCAGTGTTGCTCCAGGGGTCAGGGCCACAGATACGCAGTATTTT
TRBJ2-1	NA	TRBV5-1	TRBD2	CASSLSGGRGNEQFF	TGCGCCAGCAGCTTGTCGGGAGGGCGAGGGAATGAGCAGTTCTTC
TRBJ2-3	NA	TRBV6-5	NA	CASSYSRRGPDTQYF	TGTGCCAGCAGTTACTCCCGGCGGGGCCCAGATACGCAGTATTTT
TRBJ1-3	NA	TRBV2	NA	CASRSKENTIYF	TGTGCCAGCAGATCTAAAGAAAACACCATATATTTT
TRBJ1-5	NA	TRBV10-2	NA	CASRARGGGFNQPQHF	TGCGCCAGCAGAGCTAGAGGGGGGGGTTTCAATCAGCCCCAGCATTTT
TRBJ1-4	NA	TRBV5-6	NA	CASSLYTRTNEKLFF	TGTGCCAGCAGCTTGTATACGCGAACTAATGAAAAACTGTTTTTT
TRBJ2-5	NA	TRBV7-6	NA	CASRGVEETQYF	TGTGCCAGCAGAGGGGTCGAAGAGACCCAGTACTTC
TRBJ2-1	NA	TRBV6-1	TRBD2	CASSEGLADYNEQFF	TGTGCCAGCAGTGAGGGGCTAGCGGACTACAATGAGCAGTTCTTC
TRBJ2-7	NA	TRBV6-6	TRBD2	CASTGTSGYEQYF	TGTGCCAGCACCGGGACTAGCGGTTACGAGCAGTACTTC
TRBJ1-1	once	TRBV5-1	NA	CASSFTANTEAFF	TGCGCCAGCAGCTTTACAGCGAACACTGAAGCTTTCTTT
TRBJ2-3	NA	TRBV10-1	TRBD2	CASSSGGGPADTQYF	TGCGCCAGCAGTTCGGGGGGAGGGCCCGCAGATACGCAGTATTTT
TRBJ2-3	NA	TRBV7-2	TRBD2	CASSSLAGMSTNTQYF	TGTGCCAGCAGCTCCTTAGCGGGGATGAGCACAAATACGCAGTATTTT
TRBJ1-4	NA	TRBV30	TRBD1	CAGGGTGSAGEKLFF	TGTGCCGGGGGTGGGACAGGGAGCGCGGGGGAAAAACTGTTTTTT
TRBJ2-5	once	TRBV7-3	NA	CASSRRPGSGETQYF	TGTGCCAGCAGCCGCCGCCCCGGGAGCGGAGAGACCCAGTACTTC
TRBJ2-3	few	TRBV25-1	TRBD2	CASTTSGSYTDTQYF	TGTGCCAGCACGACTAGCGGGAGTTATACAGATACGCAGTATTTT
TRBJ2-1	NA	TRBV7-9	TRBD2	CASRLLAGGGDEQFF	TGTGCCAGCAGACTCTTAGCGGGAGGAGGGGATGAGCAGTTCTTC
TRBJ2-1	NA	TRBV7-6	TRBD2	CASGLAGDNEQFF	TGTGCCAGCGGACTAGCGGGAGACAATGAGCAGTTCTTC
TRBJ2-1	NA	TRBV7-2	NA	CASSRVGGGVSEQFF	TGTGCCAGCAGCCGGGTGGGGGGAGGTGTCAGTGAGCAGTTCTTC
TRBJ2-6	NA	TRBV28	NA	CASSFFGRGPGANVLTF	TGTGCCAGCAGTTTCTTCGGGAGGGGGCCTGGGGCCAACGTCCTGACTTTC
TRBJ2-1	NA	TRBV6-5	TRBD2	CASSMRLARYNEQFF	TGTGCCAGCAGTATGAGACTAGCGCGTTACAATGAGCAGTTCTTC
TRBJ2-2	NA	TRBV5-1	TRBD2	CATTGGPWNTGELFF	TGCGCCACGACGGGAGGGCCCTGGAACACCGGGGAGCTGTTTTTT
TRBJ2-5	NA	TRBV6-6	NA	CASSRTGEGQETQYF	TGTGCCAGCAGTCGTACCGGTGAGGGCCAAGAGACCCAGTACTTC
TRBJ2-1	once	TRBV7-3	NA	CASSFSGTRYNEQFF	TGTGCCAGCAGCTTCTCGGGGACTCGCTACAATGAGCAGTTCTTC
TRBJ2-7	NA	TRBV10-1	NA	CASSESRVGEQYF	TGCGCCAGCAGTGAGTCGAGGGTGGGAGAGCAGTACTTC
TRBJ2-1	NA	TRBV28	TRBD1	CASSQRQGAPLYNEQFF	TGTGCCAGCAGTCAACGGCAGGGGGCTCCCCTTTACAATGAGCAGTTCTTC
TRBJ2-2	NA	TRBV30	TRBD2	CASPGLKNTGELFF	TGTGCCTCCCCGGGACTAAAAAACACCGGGGAGCTGTTTTTT
TRBJ2-3	once	TRBV4-1	TRBD2	CASSQEASGSIDTQYF	TGCGCCAGCAGCCAAGAAGCTAGCGGGTCTATAGATACGCAGTATTTT
TRBJ1-3	NA	TRBV7-8	NA	CASSFRQVDSGNTIYF	TGTGCCAGCAGCTTCCGACAGGTCGACTCTGGAAACACCATATATTTT
TRBJ1-1	few	TRBV6-1	NA	CASSNNRDTEAFF	TGTGCCAGCAGTAACAACAGGGACACTGAAGCTTTCTTT
TRBJ2-5	NA	TRBV29-1	NA	CSVEGRVQETQYF	TGCAGCGTTGAGGGCAGAGTCCAAGAGACCCAGTACTTC
TRBJ1-1	NA	TRBV10-1	NA	CASSVRENTEAFF	TGCGCCAGCAGCGTACGGGAAAACACTGAAGCTTTCTTT
TRBJ1-2	NA	TRBV12-1	NA	CASSFERVGYTF	TGTGCCAGCAGCTTTGAGCGGGTTGGCTACACCTTC
TRBJ1-1	NA	TRBV5-1	TRBD1	CASSPTGEVAEAFF	TGCGCCAGCAGTCCGACAGGGGAAGTAGCTGAAGCTTTCTTT
TRBJ2-4	NA	TRBV9	NA	CASSVEGDLEWDIQYF	TGTGCCAGCAGCGTAGAGGGGGATCTGGAGTGGGACATTCAGTACTTC
TRBJ2-1	NA	TRBV2	NA	CASSVRGSAYNEQFF	TGTGCCAGCAGTGTAAGAGGCAGCGCCTACAATGAGCAGTTCTTC
TRBJ2-3	NA	TRBV7-2	TRBD2	CASSLGTSGRRAQYF	TGTGCCAGCAGCTTAGGGACTAGCGGGAGAAGGGCGCAGTATTTT
TRBJ1-3	NA	TRBV4-1	NA	CASSRGLPGNTIYF	TGCGCCAGCAGCCGAGGACTCCCGGGGAACACCATATATTTT
TRBJ1-1	NA	TRBV20-1	TRBD1	CSASDREKIF	TGCAGTGCTAGTGACAGGGAGAAGATCTTT
TRBJ2-4	few	TRBV6-1	TRBD2	CASSETLSGRIGKNIQYF	TGTGCCAGCAGTGAAACTCTTAGCGGGAGGATTGGCAAAAACATTCAGTACTTC
TRBJ2-1	NA	TRBV5-1	NA	CASSLDRPSYNEQFF	TGCGCCAGCAGCTTGGACAGGCCTTCCTACAATGAGCAGTTCTTC
TRBJ2-2	NA	TRBV9	NA	CASTGSGELFF	TGTGCCAGCACGGGGTCGGGGGAGCTGTTTTTT
TRBJ2-2	NA	TRBV4-1	TRBD2	CASSQRRGAVRTGELFF	TGCGCCAGCAGCCAACGGCGGGGGGCAGTACGCACCGGGGAGCTGTTTTTT